One sample yielded the 14 T cell receptor beta chains listed below, sequenced in a study of blood T cell repertoires in COVID-19. Assay: immunoSEQ multiplex PCR; the TCRdb copy retains only in-frame clones and omits some. The table shows tens of thousands of clones, with 80% to 90% occurring only once. The sample consisted of peripheral blood. The receptors come from a woman aged 80 or over with COVID-19, enrolled during active disease.

The chain combines TRBV18 with TRBJ1-1; 9 nucleotides align to TRBD1. The germline V gene encodes CDR1 KGHSH and CDR2 LQKENI. V shed 4 bases and J 3 bases; nucleotides not matched to a gene: 0. The CDR3 spans 13 residues. The chain's CDR3 is CASSRDRDTEAFF. In DNA, the CDR3 is TGTGCCAGCTCACGGGACAGGGACACTGAAGCTTTCTTT.

The V and J genes are TRBV6-5 and TRBJ1-5; tentative D call: TRBD1 (6 bases). CDR3 length: 15 amino acids. The V end lost 3 bases, the J end lost 6 bases, and 15 bases lay between the germline ends. The germline CDR1 and CDR2 sequences are MNHEY and SVGAGI. CDR3 DNA: TGTGCCAGCAGTTATGGCAGGGGCCTGGGTCAGCCCCAGCATTTT. As protein: CASSYGRGLGQPQHF.

V and J are TRBV19 and TRBJ1-2; 7 bases match TRBD1. V trimming: 6 bases; J trimming: 2 bases; junction bases outside the gene matches: 3. CDR1 is LNHDA, CDR2 SQIVND, per germline (reference sequence). This CDR3 comprises 13 residues. The CDR3: CASSPTGNYGYTF. The CDR3 region has the DNA TGTGCCAGTAGCCCGACAGGGAACTATGGCTACACCTTC.

V usage is TRBV9 and J usage is TRBJ2-7; possible D gene TRBD2, 7 bases. The V end lost 0 bases, the J end lost 6 bases, and 16 bases lay between the germline ends. Germline CDR1 is SGDLS and CDR2 is YYNGEE. CDR3 length: 15 residues. As DNA, the CDR3 is TGTGCCAGCAGCGTAGCTGGGGGGGGCCCCTTCGAGCAGTACTTC. It specifies CASSVAGGGPFEQYF.

V usage is TRBV5-1 and J usage is TRBJ2-1; 7 bases fit TRBD1. From germline, CDR1 is SGHRS and CDR2 YFSETQ. The junction had 5 bases not matched to a gene; V was cut back by 4 bases and J by 1 base. This CDR3 is 15 amino acids long. DNA of the CDR3: TGCGCCAGCAGCCCCACGACAGGGTCCTACAATGAGCAGTTCTTC. Protein: CASSPTTGSYNEQFF.

The gene calls are TRBV5-1 and TRBJ1-3, with D maybe TRBD1 (6 bases). V lost 3 bases to trimming and J lost 0 bases, with 19 bases between them. The CDR3 has 18 amino acids. CDR1 and CDR2 from the germline V gene are SGHRS and YFSETQ. Here the CDR3 DNA reads TGCGCCAGCAGCTCACAACCGATGACAGGACCCTCTGGAAACACCATATATTTT. It is translated as CASSSQPMTGPSGNTIYF.

This clone came up a few times. The chain combines TRBV2 with TRBJ2-7, with D possibly being TRBD2 (7 bases). Looked up from germline, CDR1 is SNHLY and CDR2 is FYNNEI. CDR3 length equals 15 residues. The V end was cut by 4 bases, the J end by 0 bases, with 13 bases between. The CDR3 region is CASSVGGGASYEQYF. The DNA of the CDR3 is TGTGCCAGCAGTGTAGGCGGGGGCGCCTCCTACGAGCAGTACTTC.

This clone was counted a single time. Here the CDR3 DNA reads TGCGCCAGCAGCTCAGGGGGAACTAATGAAAAACTGTTTTTT. It yields the protein CASSSGGTNEKLFF. V usage is TRBV5-1 and J usage is TRBJ1-4; 7 nucleotides line up with TRBD1. Germline CDR1 and CDR2: SGHRS and YFSETQ. The ends lost 3 bases at V and 1 base at J; junction bases unmatched: 0. This CDR3 is 14 amino acids long.

The J gene is TRBJ2-3, the V gene TRBV6-2 or TRBV6-3, with TRBD2 identical over 14 bases. The germline gives CDR1 MNHEY, CDR2 SVGEGT. The CDR3 is made up of 18 amino acids. The V and J ends lost 0 bases and 5 bases, in that order; junction bases with no gene match: 7. The CDR3 DNA reads TGTGCCAGCAGTTACTCGTTGACTAGCGGGGGGGCGCGAGATACGCAGTATTTT. It codes for CASSYSLTSGGARDTQYF.

This chain connects TRBV5-8 to TRBJ2-2, with no clear D. The CDR3 is 13 amino acids. V was shortened by 4 bases and J by 0 bases, with 4 bases between the two germline ends. Germline values: CDR1 SGHTS, CDR2 YDEGEE. The chain's CDR3 is CASSTANTGELFF. CDR3 bases: TGTGCCAGCAGCACAGCGAACACCGGGGAGCTGTTTTTT.

V gene TRBV6-5 combines with J gene TRBJ1-1; D is uncertain. This CDR3 contains 15 residues. V lost 6 bases, J lost 2 bases, and 16 bases lay in between. Germline V gene data show CDR1 as MNHEY and CDR2 as SVGAGI. The CDR3 sequence is CASRPLYEGNTEAFF. CDR3 nucleotides: TGTGCCAGCAGGCCGCTTTATGAGGGCAACACTGAAGCTTTCTTT.

This chain links TRBV5-6 with TRBJ1-2; D gene unclear. The V gene lost 3 bases and the J gene lost 8 bases, with 26 bases spanning the gap. The CDR3 covers 17 residues. Germline CDR1 and CDR2: SGHDT and YYEEEE. CDR3 residues: CASSSRSLTSARGGYTF. CDR3 in DNA: TGTGCCAGCAGCTCAAGGTCCCTCACCAGCGCCCGGGGAGGCTACACCTTC.

J is TRBJ2-2 and V is TRBV19; maybe TRBD2 (5 bases). V was clipped by 1 base and J by 3 bases, with 9 bases between them. Germline V gene lookup returns CDR1 LNHDA and CDR2 SQIVND (reference sequence). The CDR3 runs to 15 residues. The CDR3 bases are TGTGCCAGTAGTATAGGAGGGTTATACACCGGGGAGCTGTTTTTT. It is translated as CASSIGGLYTGELFF.

In DNA, the CDR3 is TGTGCCAGCAGCTCTAGGGGTCTCCTTTCCTACGAGCAGTACTTC. Its translation is CASSSRGLLSYEQYF. V usage is TRBV5-6 and J usage is TRBJ2-7; TRBD1 is a possible D gene (5 bases). Trimming cost V 3 bases and J 1 base, with 14 bases left between them. This CDR3 has 15 residues. Germline V lookup: CDR1 SGHDT, CDR2 YYEEEE.